A single sample gave rise to the 16 T cell receptor beta chains below, sequenced in a study of T cell repertoires in cytomegalovirus infection. MiXCR was run by TCRdb on the reads, yielding one entry per CDR3 protein. The sample contains 100,000 to 150,000 distinct CDR3 sequences, around 30% of which appear only once. These receptors' targets are unknown. The material was CD8+ T cells from cultured PBMCs, obtained from culture after CMV antigen stimulation. Every receptor here comes from a human donor in good health (CMV status not recorded). Some clones in this sample may be carry-over from other donors' samples.

The J gene is TRBJ2-7, the V gene TRBV11-2; 8 bases are shared with TRBD1. Per germline, CDR1 SGHAT and CDR2 FQNNGV. This CDR3 is 14 amino acids long. Unmatched junction bases numbered 6, after V lost 3 bases and J lost 5 bases. The CDR3 loop is CASSLGTGNHEQYF. As DNA, the CDR3 is TGTGCCAGCAGCTTGGGGACAGGCAACCACGAGCAGTACTTC.

CDR3 region: CASSYLGGGAETQYF. As DNA, the CDR3 is TGTGCCAGCAGTTACTTGGGGGGAGGCGCGGAGACCCAGTACTTC. The chain is built from TRBV6-6 and TRBJ2-5; weak D call: TRBD2 (6 bases). Trimming shortened V by 1 base and J by 5 bases, and 14 bases separated the two germline ends. The CDR3 sequence is 15 residues long. Germline CDR1 is MNHNY and CDR2 is SVGAGI (reference sequence).

This clonotype was recorded a few times. This chain connects TRBV6-5 to TRBJ2-2; 7 bases map to TRBD1. V dropped 2 bases and J dropped 5; count of bases not matched to a gene: 2. In germline, CDR1 is MNHEY, CDR2 SVGAGI. CDR3 length: 14 amino acids. CDR3: CASSYGTETGELFF. The CDR3, as DNA: TGTGCCAGCAGTTACGGGACAGAAACCGGGGAGCTGTTTTTT.

The J gene is TRBJ1-2, the V gene TRBV5-6; D gene unclear. The germline gives CDR1 SGHDT, CDR2 YYEEEE. V shed 1 base and J shed 0 bases, with 4 bases lying between them. CDR3 length: 13 residues. This chain's CDR3 is CASSLPTNYGYTF. In DNA form, the CDR3 reads TGTGCCAGCAGCTTGCCGACTAACTATGGCTACACCTTC.

The chain links TRBV7-4 to TRBJ2-7; a possible D gene is TRBD1 (8 bases). The CDR3 covers 15 residues. Trimming took 6 bases from V and 0 from J, leaving 15 bases between them. The germline gives CDR1 SGHVT, CDR2 SQSDAQ. For the CDR3, the DNA is TGTGCCAGCAGAAGCGGGACAGGTCCCTCCTACGAGCAGTACTTC. It encodes CASRSGTGPSYEQYF.

The chain joins TRBV6-2 or TRBV6-3 to TRBJ2-3; 8 positions agree with TRBD1. The germline gives CDR1 MNHEY, CDR2 SVGEGT. This CDR3 comprises 15 residues. J gave up 1 base and V 2 bases, and 2 bases lay outside the gene matches. The CDR3 here is CASSYAGQGTDTQYF. For the CDR3, the DNA is TGTGCCAGCAGTTACGCGGGACAGGGCACAGATACGCAGTATTTT.

This clonotype was observed many times. The V and J genes are TRBV7-3 and TRBJ1-1; D might be TRBD1 (6 bases). The CDR3 runs to 14 residues. The V end was cut by 5 bases, the J end by 3 bases, with 13 bases between. Germline CDR1 and CDR2: SGHTA and FQGTGA. The CDR3 region is CASSTSGHYTEAFF. CDR3 nucleotide sequence: TGTGCCAGCAGCACCTCGGGACATTACACTGAAGCTTTCTTT.

This chain connects TRBV7-4 to TRBJ2-1; 8 bases agree with TRBD1. J gave up 5 bases and V 7 bases, and 7 bases lay outside the gene matches. CDR1 SGHVT and CDR2 SQSDAQ come from the germline V gene. This CDR3 is built from 14 residues. CDR3 residues: CASTWGQVNNEQFF. DNA for the CDR3: TGTGCCAGCACCTGGGGACAGGTGAACAATGAGCAGTTCTTC. The full variable domain, with the rest looked up from reference TRBV7-4 and TRBJ2-1, is GAGVSQSPRYKVAKRGRDVALRCDSISGHVTLYWYRQTLGQGSEVLTYSQSDAQRDKSGRPSGRFSAERPERSVSTLKIQRTEQGDSAVYLCASTWGQVNNEQFFGPGTRLTVL.

This clonotype was seen only once. This rearrangement joins TRBV7-6 to TRBJ1-6; D is perhaps TRBD1 (5 bases). Germline V gene data show CDR1 as SGHVS and CDR2 as FNYEAQ. This CDR3 is 17 amino acids long. V lost 5 bases and J lost 10, with 24 bases in between. Here the CDR3 reads CASSPSPPTEAGSPLHF. The DNA of the CDR3 is TGTGCCAGCAGCCCCTCCCCCCCGACAGAGGCCGGGTCACCCCTCCACTTT.

This clonotype was seen more than once but under ten times. The V gene is TRBV28, the J gene TRBJ2-3; TRBD2 aligns across 7 bases. Trimming took 4 bases from V and 3 from J; bases not matched to a gene: 4. This CDR3 region has 14 residues. CDR1 and CDR2 from the germline V gene are MDHEN and SYDVKM. Here the CDR3 reads CASSSGGQTDTQYF. The CDR3 DNA follows: TGTGCCAGCAGTTCGGGAGGACAAACAGATACGCAGTATTTT.

The rearrangement links TRBV27 to TRBJ2-1, with 8 bases that match TRBD2. V was clipped by 3 bases and J by 4 bases; unmatched bases: 5. This CDR3 comprises 15 residues. CDR1 and CDR2 from the germline V gene are MNHEY and SMNVEV (reference sequence). The CDR3 reads CASSLTRGGYNEQFF. The DNA of the CDR3 is TGTGCCAGCAGTTTGACCCGGGGGGGGTACAATGAGCAGTTCTTC.

This clonotype has a count of ten or more. The J gene is TRBJ2-7, the V gene TRBV6-1; D uncertain. The CDR3 runs to 13 residues. V gave up 8 bases and J gave up 0 bases, with 11 bases separating them. Germline-derived CDR1 and CDR2 are MNHNS and SASEGT. In DNA form, the CDR3 reads TGTGCCAGCGTGGGCGGCAACTCCTACGAGCAGTACTTC. Translated: CASVGGNSYEQYF.

V gene TRBV4-1 combines with J gene TRBJ1-2; no definite D call. The ends were cut back, 0 bases at V and 8 bases at J, with 19 bases in the middle. This CDR3 is built from 16 residues. CDR1 and CDR2 from the germline V gene are MGHRA and YSYEKL. Here the CDR3 reads CASSQEEEESRGGYTF. The CDR3, as DNA: TGCGCCAGCAGCCAAGAAGAAGAGGAGTCCCGTGGGGGCTACACCTTC.

The rearrangement links TRBV6-8 to TRBJ1-4; the D gene is possibly TRBD1 (5 bases). From germline, CDR1 is MNHGY and CDR2 SAAAGT. V shed 2 bases and J shed 5 bases, with 12 bases lying between them. The CDR3 loop spans 15 amino acids. CDR3 residues: CASSYQRQHNEKLFF. Written as DNA, the CDR3 is TGTGCCAGCAGTTACCAGAGACAGCACAATGAAAAACTGTTTTTT.

The table lists this clonotype with a count of one. Just one base apart from a much larger clone, this may be a read error. No conserved phenylalanine or tryptophan ends this CDR3, so it is likely a read error. The CDR3 region is CASNAGGNNYGYTI. Here the CDR3 DNA reads TGTGCCAGCAATGCAGGGGGCAACAACTATGGCTACACCATC. The chain has TRBV6-1 and TRBJ1-2; 8 positions agree with TRBD1. The CDR3 is 14 amino acids. Losses at the gene ends were 7 bases for V and 2 bases for J; bases not matched to a gene: 6. Germline loops: CDR1 MNHNS, CDR2 SASEGT.

In this sample, this clonotype turned up a few times. In nucleotides, the CDR3 is TGTGCCAGCAGTTTAAGTTGGCCCCCCAATCAGCCCCAGCATTTT. Translated: CASSLSWPPNQPQHF. The gene calls are TRBV12-3 or TRBV12-4 and TRBJ1-5; D gene unclear. This CDR3 has 15 residues. V was shortened by 2 bases and J by 3 bases, with 11 bases between the two germline ends.